These 19 T cell receptor beta chains share one sample of origin, sequenced in a study of CD8 T cells in Susac syndrome. An amount of RNA that ranged from roughly 0.45 to 1 ug was reverse transcribed with random hexamers. TCRdb redid the calling of the immunoSEQ multiplex PCR reads with MiXCR, one entry per CDR3 protein. The data show 130,000 or so distinct CDR3 sequences, approximately 90% seen once. The sample taken for sequencing was CD8+ T cells from PBMCs. The origin of the receptors is a human donor with multiple sclerosis.

A word on this clonotype: A read error may account for a junction end that differs from germline. The gene calls are TRBV2 and TRBJ1-1; D not resolved. Per germline, CDR1 SNHLY and CDR2 FYNNEI. This CDR3 spans 12 amino acids. The CDR3 sequence: CASSEAWDEVFF. As DNA, the CDR3 is TGTGCCAGCAGTGAAGCTTGGGATGAAGTTTTCTTT. The full variable domain, rest sourced from reference TRBV2 and TRBJ1-1, is EPEVTQTPSHQVTQMGQEVILRCVPISNHLYFYWYRQILGQKVEFLVSFYNNEISEKSEIFDDQFSVERPDGSNFTLKIRSTKLEDSAMYFCASSEAWDEVFFGQGTRLTVV.

The V and J genes are TRBV7-2 and TRBJ2-2, with D perhaps assigned TRBD1 or TRBD2 (5 bases each). Germline assignment: CDR1 SGHTA and CDR2 FQGNSA. Between the trimmed V and J ends, which lost 4 bases and 6 bases, there was a span of 15 bases. The CDR3 contains 15 residues. CDR3 bases: TGTGCCAGCAGCTACGGGACCTACGCGTCCGGGGAGCTGTTTTTT. This gives the protein CASSYGTYASGELFF.

CDR3 loop: CASSPSGGGRYNEQFF. The CDR3 nucleotides read TGTGCCAGCAGCCCTAGCGGAGGGGGGAGATACAATGAGCAGTTCTTC. This chain uses TRBV7-9 with TRBJ2-1; D is possibly TRBD2 (7 bases). Germline-derived CDR1 and CDR2 are SEHNR and FQNEAQ (reference sequence). V was cut by 5 bases and J by 4 bases, with 18 bases left in between. This CDR3 has 16 amino acids.

The V call is TRBV4-2, the J call TRBJ1-1, with D unresolved. The CDR3 loop spans 15 amino acids. Germline loops: CDR1 LGHNA, CDR2 YNFKEQ. The ends were cut back, 5 bases at V and 3 bases at J, with 16 bases in the middle. This CDR3 reads CASSVSVGPYTEAFF. The CDR3, as DNA: TGTGCCAGCAGCGTAAGCGTTGGGCCTTACACTGAAGCTTTCTTT.

This clonotype showed up just once. V gene TRBV29-1 combines with J gene TRBJ1-2; D is possibly TRBD1 (5 bases). Germline CDR1 SQVTM, CDR2 ANQGSEA. V lost 1 base and J 3 bases, leaving 9 bases between the germline ends. The CDR3 has 13 residues. The CDR3: CSVEAMGDYGYTF. Written as DNA, the CDR3 is TGCAGCGTTGAAGCGATGGGGGACTATGGCTACACCTTC.

V gene TRBV15 combines with J gene TRBJ2-7; D gene ambiguous. Trimming stripped 1 base from V and 2 bases from J, with 9 bases between. Germline V gene sequence: CDR1 LNHNV, CDR2 YYDKDF (reference sequence). The CDR3 sequence is 14 residues long. CDR3 sequence: CATSRGRAAYEQYF. For the CDR3, the DNA is TGTGCCACCAGCAGAGGACGGGCGGCCTACGAGCAGTACTTC. Drawing the rest from reference TRBV15 and TRBJ2-7, the complete variable domain is DAMVIQNPRYQVTQFGKPVTLSCSQTLNHNVMYWYQQKSSQAPKLLFHYYDKDFNNEADTPDNFQSRRPNTSFCFLDIRSPGLGDTAMYLCATSRGRAAYEQYFGPGTRLTVT.

The chain links TRBV4-1 to TRBJ2-7; D not resolved. The CDR3 extends over 12 amino acids. The ends were cut back, 0 bases at V and 7 bases at J, with 7 bases in the middle. CDR1 MGHRA and CDR2 YSYEKL come from the germline V gene. DNA for the CDR3: TGCGCCAGCAGCCAAGATCTTGGGGAGCAGTACTTC. This codes for CASSQDLGEQYF.

This chain joins TRBV29-1 and TRBJ1-2; TRBD1 matches at 8 bases. V dropped 2 bases and J dropped 3; count of bases not matched to a gene: 8. CDR3 length equals 15 residues. Germline V gene sequence: CDR1 SQVTM, CDR2 ANQGSEA. CDR3 bases: TGCAGCGTTGAATTATCAGGGGGCCACCACTATGGCTACACCTTC. Translation: CSVELSGGHHYGYTF. The whole variable domain, remainder taken from reference TRBV29-1 and TRBJ1-2, is SAVISQKPSRDICQRGTSLTIQCQVDSQVTMMFWYRQQPGQSLTLIATANQGSEATYESGFVIDKFPISRPNLTFSTLTVSNMSPEDSSIYLCSVELSGGHHYGYTFGSGTRLTVV.

V is TRBV13 and J is TRBJ2-5; TRBD2 agrees at 7 bases. The CDR3 is made up of 17 amino acids. CDR1 is PRHDT and CDR2 is FYEKMQ in the germline V gene (reference sequence). V dropped 0 bases and J dropped 5; count of bases not matched to a gene: 12. This CDR3 is CASSLGLLEMRGETQYF. Written as DNA, the CDR3 is TGTGCCAGCAGCTTAGGCCTGTTGGAGATGCGGGGGGAGACCCAGTACTTC.

This clonotype was recorded only once. The chain has TRBV28 and TRBJ2-1, with 7 bases identical to TRBD1. Germline V CDR1 and CDR2: MDHEN, SYDVKM. CDR3 length: 14 residues. The trim removed 3 bases at V and 4 bases at J, leaving 3 bases unmatched. The CDR3 sequence is CASSFLQGYNEQFF. The DNA for the CDR3 is TGTGCCAGCAGTTTCTTACAGGGGTACAATGAGCAGTTCTTC.

This clonotype was counted a few times. V gene TRBV27 combines with J gene TRBJ2-3; no firm D call. Trimming took 8 bases from V and 2 from J, leaving 5 bases between them. Germline CDR1 reads MNHEY; CDR2 reads SMNVEV (reference sequence). This CDR3 spans 11 amino acids. CDR3 DNA: TGTGCCAGCTCCCACACAGATACGCAGTATTTT. Translation gives CASSHTDTQYF.

V usage is TRBV19 and J usage is TRBJ2-4; the D call may be TRBD1 or TRBD2 (7 bases each). The CDR3 covers 14 residues. V was pared by 8 bases and J by 4 bases, with 15 bases between. From germline, CDR1 is LNHDA and CDR2 SQIVND (reference sequence). This chain's CDR3 is CASRQGGAKNIQYF. For the CDR3, the DNA is TGTGCCAGTCGTCAGGGGGGGGCTAAAAACATTCAGTACTTC.

This sequence joins TRBV29-1 and TRBJ1-2, with no clear D. CDR3 size: 13 residues. The V end was cut by 7 bases, the J end by 0 bases, with 12 bases between. CDR1 and CDR2 (germline): SQVTM, ANQGSEA. This CDR3 is CSALHRSNYGYTF. The CDR3 DNA follows: TGCAGCGCCCTTCACCGATCTAACTATGGCTACACCTTC.

CDR3 DNA sequence: TGTGCCAGCACCCCGACAGGGCTTGGAGAGACCCAGTACTTC. Encoded protein: CASTPTGLGETQYF. J is TRBJ2-5 and V is TRBV25-1, with 7 bases aligning to TRBD1. CDR3 length: 14 amino acids. Germline values: CDR1 MGHDK, CDR2 SYGVNS. V lost 7 bases, J lost 4 bases, and 9 bases stayed unmatched.

This clonotype was recorded once. V and J are TRBV20-1 and TRBJ1-2, with D unresolved. The CDR3 runs 11 residues. Germline V gives CDR1 DFQATT, CDR2 SNEGSKA (reference sequence). DNA of the CDR3: TGCAGCGTGGACCGACCGGATGGCTACACCTTC. Its protein product is CSVDRPDGYTF.

The chain uses TRBV28 and TRBJ2-1; tentative D call: TRBD2 (6 bases). Germline V lookup: CDR1 MDHEN, CDR2 SYDVKM. Trimming cost V 2 bases and J 4 bases, with 9 bases left between them. The CDR3 covers 14 residues. CDR3 nucleotide sequence: TGTGCCAGCAGTTTAGGGGCGGGATACAATGAGCAGTTCTTC. As protein: CASSLGAGYNEQFF. Supplemented by reference TRBV28 and TRBJ2-1, the full variable domain reads DVKVTQSSRYLVKRTGEKVFLECVQDMDHENMFWYRQDPGLGLRLIYFSYDVKMKEKGDIPEGYSVSREKKERFSLILESASTNQTSMYLCASSLGAGYNEQFFGPGTRLTVL.

The rearrangement joins TRBV5-6 to TRBJ2-7; TRBD2 aligns across 15 bases. CDR1 and CDR2 (germline): SGHDT, YYEEEE. The CDR3 spans 16 residues. The trim removed 4 bases at V and 6 bases at J, leaving 8 bases unmatched. The CDR3 DNA reads TGTGCCAGCAGCGTGGGACTAGCGGGAGGCCCGGGCGAGCAGTACTTC. Its protein is CASSVGLAGGPGEQYF. Variable domain in full (rest from reference TRBV5-6 and TRBJ2-7): DAGVTQSPTHLIKTRGQQVTLRCSPKSGHDTVSWYQQALGQGPQFIFQYYEEEERQRGNFPDRFSGHQFPNYSSELNVNALLLGDSALYLCASSVGLAGGPGEQYFGPGTRLTVT.

V gene TRBV10-3 combines with J gene TRBJ2-5; TRBD1 is a possible D gene (6 bases). V was shortened by 10 bases and J by 2 bases, with 23 bases between the two germline ends. There are 16 residues in the CDR3. The V gene's germline CDR1 is ENHRY and CDR2 SYGVKD. CDR3 sequence reads: CATTTTGRGLQETQYF. CDR3 DNA: TGTGCCACCACCACCACGGGAAGGGGGTTGCAAGAGACCCAGTACTTC.

This chain connects TRBV29-1 to TRBJ2-5, with D perhaps TRBD1 or TRBD2 (5 bases each). The germline V and J ends were trimmed by 1 base and 1 base, with 13 bases remaining between them. Per germline, CDR1 SQVTM and CDR2 ANQGSEA. This CDR3 spans 15 amino acids. The CDR3 DNA reads as TGCAGCGTTGAAGCGGGGCCCCGCTCCCAAGAGACCCAGTACTTC. Translated, it gives CSVEAGPRSQETQYF.